These 22 T cell receptor beta chains were sequenced from one sample in a study of CD8+ T cells in alopecia areata. The treatment here: oral pan-JAK inhibitor, 5-10 mg twice daily. Once RNA had been extracted, it was reverse transcribed into cDNA to act as the sequencing template. Produced via immunoSEQ multiplex PCR; TCRdb's table is partial and in-frame only. The table shows about 210,000 clones, with roughly two fifths occurring only once. The material was CD4+ T cells sorted from blood, obtained around week 30, from a patient treated with tofacitinib. These receptors were taken from a human donor with alopecia areata.

This chain links TRBV29-1 with TRBJ2-3; 9 nucleotides line up with TRBD2. The CDR3 is 13 residues long. Trimming at V came to 4 bases and at J to 3 bases, leaving 2 bases not matched to a gene. Germline loops: CDR1 SQVTM, CDR2 ANQGSEA. The CDR3 DNA sequence: TGCAGCGTTGTGCGGGGGGGTACAGATACGCAGTATTTT. Amino acids: CSVVRGGTDTQYF.

This clone was found a few times. The chain employs TRBV11-2 and TRBJ1-4; no reliable D call. The CDR3 sequence is 12 residues long. CDR1 is SGHAT and CDR2 is FQNNGV in the germline V gene. The germline V and J ends were trimmed by 3 bases and 8 bases, with 7 bases remaining between them. This CDR3 is CASSFYGEKLFF. CDR3 coding DNA: TGTGCCAGCAGCTTTTACGGCGAAAAACTGTTTTTT.

The V call is TRBV4-1, the J call TRBJ2-4; the match to TRBD2 covers 13 bases. V gave up 6 bases and J gave up 7 bases; unmatched junction bases: 18. The V gene's germline CDR1 is MGHRA and CDR2 YSYEKL. The CDR3 covers 19 residues. The CDR3 spells CASSLPGLAGVTQRNIQYF. The CDR3 nucleotides read TGCGCCAGCAGTCTTCCCGGACTAGCGGGAGTCACACAACGGAACATTCAGTACTTC.

This clone was observed a few times. The CDR3 DNA follows: TGTGCCAGCAGCCAGGACAGTGACAATCAGCCCCAGCATTTT. Residues: CASSQDSDNQPQHF. The rearrangement links TRBV6-5 to TRBJ1-5; possible D gene TRBD1, 6 bases. Germline CDR1 is MNHEY and CDR2 is SVGAGI. The CDR3 sequence is 14 residues long. Trimming stripped 6 bases from V and 3 bases from J, with 12 bases between.

The sample holds a few counts of this clone. V is TRBV7-2 and J is TRBJ1-5; unclear D gene. From germline, CDR1 is SGHTA and CDR2 FQGNSA. The germline V and J ends were trimmed by 5 bases and 4 bases, with 6 bases remaining between them. The CDR3 is made up of 12 amino acids. This chain's CDR3 is CASSPLNQPQHF. The CDR3 DNA reads as TGTGCCAGCAGCCCGTTGAATCAGCCCCAGCATTTT.

The chain couples TRBV11-2 to TRBJ2-7; 8 bases are shared with TRBD1. CDR1 and CDR2 (germline): SGHAT, FQNNGV. CDR3 length: 12 amino acids. The V and J ends lost 5 bases and 5 bases, in that order; junction bases with no gene match: 2. CDR3 DNA: TGTGCCAGCAGCGAGGACAGGGACGAGCAGTACTTC. Its translation is CASSEDRDEQYF. The full variable domain, its missing parts supplied by reference TRBV11-2 and TRBJ2-7, is EAGVAQSPRYKIIEKRQSVAFWCNPISGHATLYWYQQILGQGPKLLIQFQNNGVVDDSQLPKDRFSAERLKGVDSTLKIQPAKLEDSAVYLCASSEDRDEQYFGPGTRLTVT.

This clone was detected ten times or more. This sequence joins TRBV6-1 and TRBJ1-1, with 9 bases fitting TRBD1. Trimming took 7 bases from V and 4 from J; bases not matched to a gene: 4. Germline-derived CDR1 and CDR2 are MNHNS and SASEGT. This CDR3 spans 13 amino acids. The CDR3 nucleotides are TGTGCCAGCAATGGACAGGGGTTCACTGAAGCTTTCTTT. It translates to CASNGQGFTEAFF.

The CDR3 sequence: CAWSVKWGEKLFF. The CDR3 DNA reads as TGTGCCTGGAGTGTTAAGTGGGGTGAAAAACTGTTTTTT. The chain recombines TRBV30 with TRBJ1-4; D uncertain. CDR3 length: 13 residues. Germline lookup yields CDR1 GTSNPN and CDR2 SVGIG (reference sequence). The V end lost 0 bases, the J end lost 7 bases, and 9 bases lay between the germline ends.

The chain joins TRBV30 to TRBJ2-3; 10 bases agree with TRBD2. Germline CDR1 is GTSNPN and CDR2 is SVGIG (reference sequence). J was trimmed by 0 bases and V by 3 bases; bases with no gene match: 12. The length of the CDR3 is 18 residues. CDR3 in amino acids: CAWRGASGRMASTDTQYF. In nucleotides, the CDR3 is TGTGCCTGGAGGGGGGCTAGCGGGAGAATGGCAAGCACAGATACGCAGTATTTT. Full variable domain (outside the CDR3, taken from reference TRBV30 and TRBJ2-3): SQTIHQWPATLVQPVGSPLSLECTVEGTSNPNLYWYRQAAGRGLQLLFYSVGIGQISSEVPQNLSASRPQDRQFILSSKKLLLSDSGFYLCAWRGASGRMASTDTQYFGPGTRLTVL.

The rearrangement links TRBV2 to TRBJ2-1, with 7 bases aligning to TRBD2. The V gene's germline CDR1 is SNHLY and CDR2 FYNNEI. With 2 bases clipped from V and 7 bases from J, the junction kept 5 bases outside the gene matches. The CDR3 covers 14 residues. As DNA, the CDR3 is TGTGCCAGCAGTGAACTAGCGGAGGGGAATGAGCAGTTCTTC. As protein: CASSELAEGNEQFF.

The chain recombines TRBV5-1 with TRBJ2-6, with a weak D call TRBD1 (5 bases). Trimming removed 1 base at V and 0 bases at J, with 14 bases between. CDR1 and CDR2 (germline): SGHRS, YFSETQ. The CDR3 sequence is 18 residues long. The CDR3 loop is CASSLWHRSFSGANVLTF. The CDR3 DNA reads as TGCGCCAGCAGCTTGTGGCACAGGAGCTTCTCTGGGGCCAACGTCCTGACTTTC. The full variable domain, rest sourced from reference TRBV5-1 and TRBJ2-6, is KAGVTQTPRYLIKTRGQQVTLSCSPISGHRSVSWYQQTPGQGLQFLFEYFSETQRNKGNFPGRFSGRQFSNSRSEMNVSTLELGDSALYLCASSLWHRSFSGANVLTFGAGSRLTVL.

The chain links TRBV6-6 to TRBJ1-2, with 7 bases lining up with TRBD1. Germline CDR1 is MNHNY and CDR2 is SVGAGI (reference sequence). Trimming removed 4 bases from V and 3 bases from J; junction bases left unmatched: 5. The CDR3 extends over 14 amino acids. DNA for the CDR3: TGTGCCAGCAGTTTCGGACAGGCCTACTATGGCTACACCTTC. Translating gives CASSFGQAYYGYTF.

The chain recombines TRBV5-1 with TRBJ2-7, with TRBD1 identical over 9 bases. V was pared by 0 bases and J by 6 bases, with 1 base of the junction left unmatched. The CDR3 contains 13 residues. CDR1 SGHRS and CDR2 YFSETQ come from the germline V gene. In DNA form, the CDR3 reads TGCGCCAGCAGCTTGGGACAGGGGGTCGAGCAGTACTTC. This codes for CASSLGQGVEQYF.

This clone was seen more than once but under ten times. The chain uses TRBV7-9 and TRBJ1-4; tentatively, D is TRBD1 (5 bases). The ends were cut back, 7 bases at V and 4 bases at J, with 7 bases in the middle. The CDR3 extends over 12 amino acids. Germline loops: CDR1 SEHNR, CDR2 FQNEAQ (reference sequence). CDR3 bases: TGTGCCAGCAAAGGGGATAATGAAAAACTGTTTTTT. Amino acids: CASKGDNEKLFF. Variable domain in full (rest from reference TRBV7-9 and TRBJ1-4): DTGVSQNPRHKITKRGQNVTFRCDPISEHNRLYWYRQTLGQGPEFLTYFQNEAQLEKSRLLSDRFSAERPKGSFSTLEIQRTEQGDSAMYLCASKGDNEKLFFGSGTQLSVL.

The chain joins TRBV5-1 to TRBJ2-1; 14 bases line up with TRBD2. CDR1 is SGHRS and CDR2 is YFSETQ in the germline V gene. This CDR3 has 19 residues. J lost 6 bases, V lost 3 bases, and 14 bases had no gene match. The CDR3 sequence is CASSSKPGLAGDTVNEQFF. The CDR3 DNA reads TGCGCCAGCAGCTCAAAACCGGGACTAGCGGGGGATACCGTCAATGAGCAGTTCTTC. Based on the CDR3 plus reference TRBV5-1 and TRBJ2-1, the full variable domain is KAGVTQTPRYLIKTRGQQVTLSCSPISGHRSVSWYQQTPGQGLQFLFEYFSETQRNKGNFPGRFSGRQFSNSRSEMNVSTLELGDSALYLCASSSKPGLAGDTVNEQFFGPGTRLTVL.

This clone appeared a single time. The chain carries TRBV9 and TRBJ2-7, with D unclear. V was shortened by 0 bases and J by 0 bases, with 10 bases between the two germline ends. This CDR3 region has 15 residues. The germline V gene encodes CDR1 SGDLS and CDR2 YYNGEE. The CDR3 reads CASSVEAASSYEQYF. Here the CDR3 DNA reads TGTGCCAGCAGCGTAGAGGCCGCGAGCTCCTACGAGCAGTACTTC.

This clone showed up just once. The chain uses TRBV2 and TRBJ2-7; no clear D. There are 11 residues in the CDR3. V lost 6 bases, J lost 3 bases, and 6 bases lay in between. In germline, CDR1 is SNHLY, CDR2 FYNNEI. CDR3 residues: CASRAFYEQYF. The CDR3 nucleotides read TGTGCCAGCAGAGCATTCTACGAGCAGTACTTC.

A few counts support this clone. The V and J genes are TRBV29-1 and TRBJ2-7, with D possibly TRBD1 on 6 matching bases. This CDR3 spans 12 amino acids. V lost 5 bases and J lost 4, with 12 bases in between. Germline lookup yields CDR1 SQVTM and CDR2 ANQGSEA. CDR3 loop: CSVHGQTYEQYF. CDR3 in DNA: TGCAGCGTTCACGGACAGACGTACGAGCAGTACTTC.

V gene TRBV4-1 combines with J gene TRBJ2-3; TRBD2 is a possible D gene (6 bases). The V end was cut by 1 base, the J end by 6 bases, with 8 bases between. Per the germline V gene, CDR1 is MGHRA and CDR2 is YSYEKL. CDR3 length equals 13 residues. The CDR3 region is CASSQGGGDTQYF. CDR3 nucleotide sequence: TGCGCCAGCAGCCAAGGTGGGGGGGATACGCAGTATTTT.

This chain connects TRBV11-2 to TRBJ1-2, with a possible D match to TRBD1 (5 bases). V lost 1 base and J 7 bases, leaving 7 bases between the germline ends. The CDR3 has 12 residues. Germline CDR1 reads SGHAT; CDR2 reads FQNNGV. CDR3 in DNA: TGTGCCAGCAGCTTAGGTGGGGGTGGCTACACCTTC. Amino acids: CASSLGGGGYTF.

This chain connects TRBV19 to TRBJ2-3; D gene uncertain. Trimming left V 6 bases short and J 2 bases short, with 15 bases between. The CDR3 consists of 15 residues. Germline values: CDR1 LNHDA, CDR2 SQIVND (reference sequence). The CDR3 DNA is TGTGCCAGTAGCCCGGCGTACCGTCCCACAGATACGCAGTATTTT. Protein: CASSPAYRPTDTQYF.

This clone was seen only a few times. The chain's CDR3 is CASSTTGANTGELFF. The CDR3 coding sequence is TGTGCCAGCAGCACGACAGGGGCGAACACCGGGGAGCTGTTTTTT. This chain connects TRBV11-3 to TRBJ2-2; 8 bases line up with TRBD1. Trimming took 5 bases from V and 0 from J; bases not matched to a gene: 2. Germline-derived CDR1 and CDR2 are SGHNT and YENEEA. The CDR3 runs 15 residues.